The 10 T cell receptor beta chains in this list originate from one sample, sequenced in a study of Ad26.COV2.S vaccination and SARS-CoV-2 variants. The method was immunoSEQ multiplex PCR; TCRdb's version includes in-frame clones alone and lacks a portion of them. The sample has under 300,000 clones, around 88% seen once. Documented treatment: around 19 received Ad26.COV2.S at low or high dose, single or two shots; 5 received placebo; per-sample allocation not given. Sampling occurred on day 63 after the first vaccine or placebo injection. Sample: peripheral blood, taken in a trial of Ad26.COV2.S vaccine versus placebo. The receptors stem from a person between 18 and 59 years old who received the Ad26.COV2.S COVID-19 vaccine or a placebo.

The V gene is TRBV27, the J gene TRBJ2-7, with no clear D. CDR3 length: 15 amino acids. Deletions cut 2 bases from V and 0 bases from J, with 11 bases between. Germline assignment: CDR1 MNHEY and CDR2 SMNVEV (reference sequence). CDR3 in amino acids: CASSLIGTGSYEQYF. As DNA, the CDR3 is TGTGCCAGCAGTTTAATAGGCACGGGCTCCTACGAGCAGTACTTC.

The chain carries TRBV10-3 and TRBJ1-5; maybe TRBD1 (5 bases). V was shortened by 1 base and J by 2 bases, with 9 bases between the two germline ends. CDR1 and CDR2 (germline): ENHRY, SYGVKD. The CDR3 runs to 15 residues. The CDR3 DNA reads as TGTGCCATCAGTGAGTGGCAGACAGGCAATCAGCCCCAGCATTTT. Translated: CAISEWQTGNQPQHF.

The V call is TRBV21-1, the J call TRBJ2-5; the DNA was not compared with TRBD2, the D call given in the table. TRBV21-1 is recorded as a pseudogene. The CDR3 length is 19 residues. The CDR3 protein is CASSRWTGVIAGAQETQYF. The CDR3 bases are TGTGCCAGCAGCCGATGGACAGGGGTCATAGCGGGAGCCCAAGAGACCCAGTACTTC.

The rearrangement links TRBV28 to TRBJ2-7; perhaps TRBD1 as D (7 bases). Per the germline V gene, CDR1 is MDHEN and CDR2 is SYDVKM. V gave up 3 bases and J gave up 6 bases, with 27 bases separating them. The CDR3 loop spans 18 amino acids. Here the CDR3 reads CASSFWLAAGQKGSEQYF. DNA for the CDR3: TGTGCCAGCAGTTTCTGGTTAGCTGCGGGACAGAAAGGGAGCGAGCAGTACTTC.

The sample holds a few counts of this clone. The genes are TRBV2 and TRBJ2-7, with D maybe TRBD1 (6 bases). The CDR3 extends over 15 amino acids. The V gene's germline CDR1 is SNHLY and CDR2 FYNNEI. V shed 6 bases and J shed 2 bases, with 17 bases lying between them. CDR3 protein: CASREDSRFPYEQYF. CDR3 DNA: TGTGCCAGCAGAGAGGACAGCAGATTCCCCTACGAGCAGTACTTC.

The V gene is TRBV2, the J gene TRBJ2-5; D unclear. V was pared by 3 bases and J by 5 bases, with 10 bases between. CDR1 is SNHLY and CDR2 is FYNNEI in the germline V gene. The CDR3 runs 13 residues. As DNA, the CDR3 is TGTGCCAGCAGTGACGCCCTTAGGGAGACCCAGTACTTC. Translated: CASSDALRETQYF.

The chain couples TRBV5-1 to TRBJ2-7; 7 positions agree with TRBD2. With V trimmed by 5 bases and J by 7 bases, 12 bases remained unmatched. CDR1 SGHRS and CDR2 YFSETQ come from the germline V gene. This CDR3 contains 14 residues. The CDR3 loop is CASRSGTDTREQYF. The CDR3 DNA reads as TGCGCCAGCAGAAGCGGGACCGATACGAGGGAGCAGTACTTC.

This chain links TRBV7-6 with TRBJ2-2, with 9 bases matching TRBD1. The CDR3 extends over 15 amino acids. The germline V gene has CDR1 SGHVS and CDR2 FNYEAQ. The ends lost 5 bases at V and 6 bases at J; junction bases unmatched: 7. The CDR3, as DNA: TGTGCCAGCAGCCCCGGTACAGGGGGCGCCGGGGAGCTGTTTTTT. Encoded protein: CASSPGTGGAGELFF.

The chain is built from TRBV6-6 and TRBJ1-1; TRBD1 matches at 11 bases. J gave up 4 bases and V 3 bases, and 4 bases lay outside the gene matches. From germline, CDR1 is MNHNY and CDR2 SVGAGI (reference sequence). This CDR3 region has 15 residues. The CDR3 loop is CASSYGQGAGTEAFF. The CDR3 region has the DNA TGTGCCAGCAGTTATGGACAGGGGGCGGGCACTGAAGCTTTCTTT.

CDR3 region: CSASPWNRGLNTEAFF. Here the CDR3 DNA reads TGCAGTGCTAGTCCATGGAACAGAGGTTTGAACACTGAAGCTTTCTTT. The rearrangement uses TRBV20-1 and TRBJ1-1; no clear D. The germline V gene has CDR1 DFQATT and CDR2 SNEGSKA (reference sequence). V shed 3 bases and J shed 0 bases, with 17 bases lying between them. The CDR3 contains 16 residues.